This record concerns one T cell receptor (beta chain) sequence. The assay was immunoSEQ multiplex PCR, and TCRdb's table has in-frame clones only and misses some. The sample has around 400,000 clones, around 90% seen once. Per germline, CDR1 MNHEY and CDR2 SVGAGI. Trimming at V came to 2 bases and at J to 1 base, leaving 7 bases not matched to a gene. CDR3 length: 16 residues. These data belong to a study of Ad26.COV2.S vaccination and SARS-CoV-2 variants. Stated treatment: about 20 received Ad26.COV2.S at low or high dose, single or two shots; about 5 received placebo; per-sample allocation not given. Following the first vaccine or placebo injection, samples were taken on day 63.

The source of this sequence is a person aged 18-65 years who received the Ad26.COV2.S COVID-19 vaccine or a placebo. V gene TRBV6-5 combines with J gene TRBJ2-7, with 8 bases identical to TRBD1. Sequences were derived from peripheral blood, sampled in a trial of Ad26.COV2.S vaccine versus placebo. The CDR3 protein is CASSYAGTGGSYEQYF. CDR3 DNA sequence: TGTGCCAGCAGTTACGCCGGGACAGGAGGTTCCTACGAGCAGTACTTC.